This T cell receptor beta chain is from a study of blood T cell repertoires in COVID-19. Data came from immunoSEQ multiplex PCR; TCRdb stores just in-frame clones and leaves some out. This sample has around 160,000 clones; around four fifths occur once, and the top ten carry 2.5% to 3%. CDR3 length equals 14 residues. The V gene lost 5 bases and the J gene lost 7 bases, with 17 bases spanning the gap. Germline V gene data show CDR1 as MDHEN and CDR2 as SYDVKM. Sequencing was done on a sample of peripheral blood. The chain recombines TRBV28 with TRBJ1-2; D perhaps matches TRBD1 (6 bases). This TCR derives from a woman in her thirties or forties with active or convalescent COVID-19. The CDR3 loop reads CASSPGTNSGGYTF. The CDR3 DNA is TGTGCCAGCAGTCCGGGGACAAACTCGGGTGGCTACACCTTC.